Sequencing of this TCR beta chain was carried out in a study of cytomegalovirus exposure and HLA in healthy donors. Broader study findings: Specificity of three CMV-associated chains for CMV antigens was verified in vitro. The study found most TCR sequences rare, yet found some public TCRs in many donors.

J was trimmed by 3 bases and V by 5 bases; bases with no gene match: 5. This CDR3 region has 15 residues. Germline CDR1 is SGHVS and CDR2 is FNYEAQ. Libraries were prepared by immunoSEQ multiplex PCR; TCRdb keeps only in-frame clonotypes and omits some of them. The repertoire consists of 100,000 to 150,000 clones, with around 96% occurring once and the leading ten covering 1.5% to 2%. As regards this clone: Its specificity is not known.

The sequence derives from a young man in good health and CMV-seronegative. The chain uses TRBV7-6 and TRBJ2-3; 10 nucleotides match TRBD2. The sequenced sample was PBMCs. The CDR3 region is CASSQGLAATDTQYF. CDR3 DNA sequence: TGTGCCAGCAGCCAAGGACTAGCGGCAACAGATACGCAGTATTTT.